Below, 4 T cell receptor beta chains from the same sample are listed, as sequenced in a study of OX40 agonist ivuxolimab in advanced cancers. This table comes from immunoSEQ multiplex PCR, and its TCRdb copy is limited to in-frame clones, with some not included. The data contain about 70,000 clones, 80% to 90% of them singletons. The material sequenced was CD4+ or CD8+ T cells sorted from blood, taken in a trial of the OX40 agonist ivuxolimab. These receptors were collected from an adult with an advanced solid tumor such as melanoma, head and neck, liver or kidney cancer.

V gene TRBV30 combines with J gene TRBJ2-1, with 8 bases that match TRBD2. The CDR3 has 12 residues. In germline, CDR1 is GTSNPN, CDR2 SVGIG (reference sequence). The V gene end was trimmed by 4 bases and the J gene end by 6 bases; junction bases not matched to a gene: 2. The CDR3 DNA reads TGTGCCTGGAACGCGGGAGGCAATGAGCAGTTCTTC. It specifies CAWNAGGNEQFF.

The chain joins TRBV2 to TRBJ1-3; no clear D gene. Trimming took 0 bases from V and 0 from J, leaving 9 bases between them. Germline values: CDR1 SNHLY, CDR2 FYNNEI. CDR3 size: 16 residues. CDR3 sequence: CASSEARSISGNTIYF. The DNA for the CDR3 is TGTGCCAGCAGTGAAGCGCGGTCGATCTCTGGAAACACCATATATTTT.

This rearrangement joins TRBV7-2 to TRBJ2-3; no reliable D call. CDR1 and CDR2 from the germline V gene are SGHTA and FQGNSA. V lost 6 bases to trimming and J lost 2 bases, with 9 bases between them. This CDR3 region has 13 residues. Here the CDR3 reads CASSLGYTDTQYF. The CDR3 DNA follows: TGTGCCAGCAGTCTGGGTTACACAGATACGCAGTATTTT.

The chain has TRBV4-2 and TRBJ2-7, with D tentatively TRBD2 (6 bases). The CDR3 contains 15 residues. Per the germline V gene, CDR1 is LGHNA and CDR2 is YNFKEQ. Trimming cost V 5 bases and J 0 bases, with 14 bases left between them. In DNA, the CDR3 is TGTGCCAGCAGCTTCGGCGGGACCAGCTCCTACGAGCAGTACTTC. Translating gives CASSFGGTSSYEQYF.